The TCR beta chain described here comes from a study of blood T cell repertoires in COVID-19. Study-wide background: T cells, B-cell-depleted T cells, or PBMCs supplied cDNA or gDNA.

Within the 2 weeks before study entry, each person in the exposed group met a COVID-19 case. Sequenced by immunoSEQ multiplex PCR; TCRdb stores in-frame clones only, minus some. This table holds 140,000 to 150,000 clones, over 80% found once. The material sequenced was PBMCs or T cells enriched from blood (not recorded which). The receptor's source is a woman in her forties or fifties who had been exposed to COVID-19.

Written as DNA, the CDR3 is TGTGCCAGTAGTGGCCGGGGGGGACAGGGGCGACAGCCCCAGCATTTT. It translates to CASSGRGGQGRQPQHF. This chain connects TRBV19 to TRBJ1-5; 10 bases align to TRBD1. Germline V CDR1 and CDR2: LNHDA, SQIVND (reference sequence). J lost 7 bases, V lost 5 bases, and 11 bases had no gene match. This CDR3 spans 16 amino acids. The complete variable domain, with remaining parts taken from reference TRBV19 and TRBJ1-5, reads DGGITQSPKYLFRKEGQNVTLSCEQNLNHDAMYWYRQDPGQGLRLIYYSQIVNDFQKGDIAEGYSVSREKKESFPLTVTSAQKNPTAFYLCASSGRGGQGRQPQHFGDGTRLSIL.